The text below deals with one T cell receptor (beta chain). Its matching antigen is unknown. The authors reverse transcribed all of the isolated RNA, so sequencing captured expressed TCRB transcripts. Naive, central memory and regulatory T cell samples came to a mean of roughly 3.9 million reads. Measured with immunoSEQ multiplex PCR; TCRdb has only the in-frame clones, and not every one. The sample includes 240,000 or so clones, about a fifth seen only once; the top ten take 0.028%. Markers CD45RO/CCR7/CD25/CD127/CD95/CD27 served to sort CD4+ naive, central memory, regulatory and stem cell-like memory cells. The source of the sample is a study of beta chain features in type 1 diabetes. Overall study results and limits: Relative to healthy donors, patients appeared to have naive, central memory and Treg TCRB repertoires that were more similar. The analysis here could not establish whether HLA type shapes TCRB rearrangement. Type 1 diabetes patients had moderately but significantly shorter TCRB CDR3s in all four CD4+ subsets.

The TCR sequence derives from a woman in her 40s with type 1 diabetes. Sequenced sample: naive CD4+ T cells from blood.

CDR3 region: CASSYGGNYGYTF. CDR3 DNA: TGTGCCAGCAGTTACGGAGGGAACTATGGCTACACCTTC. The V call is TRBV6-5, the J call TRBJ1-2; the D is unclear. V gave up 2 bases and J gave up 2 bases, with 6 bases separating them. Germline V lookup: CDR1 MNHEY, CDR2 SVGAGI. The CDR3 covers 13 residues.